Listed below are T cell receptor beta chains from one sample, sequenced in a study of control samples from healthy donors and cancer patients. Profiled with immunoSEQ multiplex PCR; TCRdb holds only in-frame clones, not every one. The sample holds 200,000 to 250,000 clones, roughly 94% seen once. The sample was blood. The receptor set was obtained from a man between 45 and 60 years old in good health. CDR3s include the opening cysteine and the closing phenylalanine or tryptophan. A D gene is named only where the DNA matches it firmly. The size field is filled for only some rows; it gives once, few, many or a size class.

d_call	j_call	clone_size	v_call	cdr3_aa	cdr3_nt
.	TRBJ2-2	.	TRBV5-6	CASSAPGQNTGELFF	TGTGCCAGCAGCGCACCGGGACAGAACACCGGGGAGCTGTTTTTT
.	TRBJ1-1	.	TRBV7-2	CASSLSGTNTEAFF	TGTGCCAGCAGCCTATCTGGCACGAACACTGAAGCTTTCTTT
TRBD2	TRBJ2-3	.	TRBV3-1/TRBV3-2	CASSPPGAGVTSTQYF	TGTGCCAGCAGCCCGCCGGGAGCGGGGGTGACCAGTACGCAGTATTTT
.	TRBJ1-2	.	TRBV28	CASSFRGYYGYTF	TGTGCCAGCAGTTTTCGGGGGTACTATGGCTACACCTTC
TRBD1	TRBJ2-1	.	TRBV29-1	CSVVPRGQYNEQFF	TGCAGCGTTGTTCCTCGGGGACAGTACAATGAGCAGTTCTTC
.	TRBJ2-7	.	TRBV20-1	CSGRHWQEQYF	TGCAGTGGGAGACATTGGCAGGAGCAGTACTTC
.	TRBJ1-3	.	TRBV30	CAWSEGTSSGNTIYF	TGTGCCTGGAGCGAAGGGACAAGCTCTGGAAACACCATATATTTT
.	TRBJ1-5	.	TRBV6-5	CASRRTILEPQHF	TGTGCCAGCAGGAGAACTATTCTAGAACCCCAGCATTTT
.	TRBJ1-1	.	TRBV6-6	CAIQGNTEAFF	TGTGCCATACAGGGGAACACTGAAGCTTTCTTT
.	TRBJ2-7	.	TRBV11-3	CASSSTGFDEQYF	TGTGCCAGCAGCTCCACGGGGTTCGACGAGCAGTACTTC
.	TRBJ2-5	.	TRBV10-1	CASSAGSGETQYF	TGCGCCAGCAGTGCCGGGAGTGGAGAGACCCAGTACTTC
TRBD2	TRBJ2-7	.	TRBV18	CASSPPGREGQYF	TGTGCCAGCTCACCTCCGGGACGGGAGGGGCAGTACTTC
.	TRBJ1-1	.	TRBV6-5	CASVMFGAGDTEAFF	TGTGCCAGCGTGATGTTCGGGGCGGGGGATACTGAAGCTTTCTTT
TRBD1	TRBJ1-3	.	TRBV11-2	CASSYRDRGWDTIYF	TGTGCCAGCAGCTACCGGGACAGGGGTTGGGACACCATATATTTT
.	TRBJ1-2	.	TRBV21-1	CASSKDPGGYTF	TGTGCCAGCAGCAAAGATCCGGGCGGCTACACCTTC
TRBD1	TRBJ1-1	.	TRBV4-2	CASSPRTGNEAFF	TGTGCCAGCAGCCCACGGACAGGGAATGAAGCTTTCTTT
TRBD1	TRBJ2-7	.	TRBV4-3	CASSQGTGDEQYF	TGCGCCAGCAGCCAAGGGACAGGGGACGAGCAGTACTTC
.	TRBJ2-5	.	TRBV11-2	CASSSLISSGAQYF	TGTGCCAGCAGCTCTTTAATAAGCTCGGGTGCCCAGTACTTC
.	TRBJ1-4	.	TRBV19	CASSVARTGEKLFF	TGTGCCAGTAGTGTGGCCAGGACGGGTGAAAAACTGTTTTTT
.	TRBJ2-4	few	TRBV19	CASMDGAAGNIQYF	TGTGCCAGTATGGACGGGGCAGCGGGAAACATTCAGTACTTC
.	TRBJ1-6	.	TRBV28	CASNMGGKNSPLHF	TGTGCCAGCAATATGGGGGGGAAGAATTCACCCCTCCACTTT
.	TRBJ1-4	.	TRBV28	CASGLNEKLFF	TGTGCCAGCGGCTTGAATGAAAAACTGTTTTTT
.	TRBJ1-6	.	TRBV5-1	CASSLAWATSTYNSPLHF	TGCGCCAGCAGCTTGGCCTGGGCGACATCCACCTATAATTCACCCCTCCACTTT
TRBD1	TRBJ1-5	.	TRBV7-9	CASSSDRVGQPQHF	TGTGCCAGCAGCTCGGACAGGGTAGGACAGCCCCAGCATTTT
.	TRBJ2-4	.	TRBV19	CASSTRGRDNPNIQYF	TGTGCCAGTAGTACGAGGGGCCGGGATAATCCAAACATTCAGTACTTC
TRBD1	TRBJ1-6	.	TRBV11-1	CASSLRQGGSPLHF	TGTGCCAGCAGCCTAAGACAGGGTGGTTCACCCCTCCACTTT
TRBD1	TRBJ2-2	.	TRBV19	CASRGRDRGWELFF	TGTGCCAGTCGAGGCCGGGACAGGGGCTGGGAGCTGTTTTTT